This TCR beta chain was documented in a study of CD8+CD57+ T cells in acquired aplastic anemia. Genomic DNA served as template for TCR beta VDJ and CDR3 profiling. MiXCR was run by TCRdb on the reads, yielding one entry per CDR3 protein. The table has some 120,000 distinct CDR3 sequences, over 30% seen once; the top ten hold about 2.4%. Sequenced patients had shown CD8+CD57+ cell expansion by flow cytometry. This clonotype was seen just once. Input material: sorted CD4+, CD8+, or CD8+CD57+ T cells (not recorded which) from PBMCs. The TCR sequence derives from a human donor with aplastic anemia.

The CDR3 is CASTPEGGGYEQYF. CDR3 coding DNA: TGTGCCAGTACCCCCGAGGGGGGAGGATACGAGCAGTACTTC. J is TRBJ2-7 and V is TRBV19; D is perhaps TRBD1 or TRBD2 (6 bases each). The CDR3 length is 14 residues. From germline, CDR1 is LNHDA and CDR2 SQIVND (reference sequence). V was shortened by 7 bases and J by 4 bases, with 17 bases between the two germline ends.